The source of this TCR beta chain is a study of blood T cell repertoires in COVID-19. Trimming removed 2 bases from V and 1 base from J; junction bases left unmatched: 13. In germline, CDR1 is PRHDT, CDR2 FYEKMQ (reference sequence). The CDR3 totals 19 residues. The assay was immunoSEQ multiplex PCR, and TCRdb's table has in-frame clones only and misses some. The sample carries some 38,000 clones, around 85% recorded once. The chain joins TRBV13 to TRBJ2-2; TRBD2 agrees at 7 bases. This sequence originates from a man in his 60s with active or convalescent COVID-19. Sequenced material: peripheral blood. CDR3 region: CASSLIGHQAGRNTGELFF. The CDR3 nucleotides are TGTGCCAGCAGCTTAATAGGACATCAAGCGGGGCGGAACACCGGGGAGCTGTTTTTT.